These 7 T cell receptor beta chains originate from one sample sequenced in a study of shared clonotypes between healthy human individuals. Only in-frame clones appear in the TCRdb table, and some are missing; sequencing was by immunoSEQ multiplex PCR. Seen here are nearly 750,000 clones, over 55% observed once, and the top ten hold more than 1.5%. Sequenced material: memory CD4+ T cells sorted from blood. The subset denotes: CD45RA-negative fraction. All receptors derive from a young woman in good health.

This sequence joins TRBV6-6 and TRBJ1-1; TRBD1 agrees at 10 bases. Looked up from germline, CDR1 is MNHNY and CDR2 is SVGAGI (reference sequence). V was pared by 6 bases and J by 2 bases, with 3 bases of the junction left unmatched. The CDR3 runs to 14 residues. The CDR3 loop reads CASRWDRGNTEAFF. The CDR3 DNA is TGTGCCAGCAGGTGGGACAGGGGAAACACTGAAGCTTTCTTT.

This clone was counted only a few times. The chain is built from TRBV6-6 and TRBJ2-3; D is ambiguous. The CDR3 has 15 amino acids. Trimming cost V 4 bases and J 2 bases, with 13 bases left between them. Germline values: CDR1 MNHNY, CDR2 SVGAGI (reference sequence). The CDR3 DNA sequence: TGTGCCAGCAGTTTGGACCAACTCTACACAGATACGCAGTATTTT. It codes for CASSLDQLYTDTQYF.

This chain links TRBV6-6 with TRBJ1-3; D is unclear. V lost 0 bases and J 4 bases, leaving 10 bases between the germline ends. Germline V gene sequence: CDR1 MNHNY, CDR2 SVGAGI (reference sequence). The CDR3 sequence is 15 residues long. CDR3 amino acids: CASSYSSEEGNTIYF. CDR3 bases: TGTGCCAGCAGTTACTCCTCGGAAGAAGGAAACACCATATATTTT.

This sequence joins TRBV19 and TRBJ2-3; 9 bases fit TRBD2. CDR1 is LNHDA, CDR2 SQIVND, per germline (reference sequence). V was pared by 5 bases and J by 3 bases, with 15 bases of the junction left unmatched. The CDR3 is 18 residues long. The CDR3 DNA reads TGTGCCAGTAGTGATGGGCAGAGGGTAGCGGGAGAAACAGATACGCAGTATTTT. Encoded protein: CASSDGQRVAGETDTQYF.

The CDR3 DNA reads TGTGCCAGCAGTGACCTTTTTCGGGAAAGGTACGAGCAGTACTTC. This gives the protein CASSDLFRERYEQYF. This sequence joins TRBV6-1 and TRBJ2-7; possibly TRBD2 for D (5 bases). The CDR3 spans 15 residues. Germline values: CDR1 MNHNS, CDR2 SASEGT. The ends were cut back, 3 bases at V and 4 bases at J, with 16 bases in the middle.

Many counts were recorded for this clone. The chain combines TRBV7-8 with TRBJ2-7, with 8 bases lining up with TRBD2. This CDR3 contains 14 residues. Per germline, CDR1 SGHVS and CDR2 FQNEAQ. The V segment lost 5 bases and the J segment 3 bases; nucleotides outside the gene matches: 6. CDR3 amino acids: CASSAGTSFYEQYF. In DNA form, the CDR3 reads TGTGCCAGCAGCGCCGGGACTAGTTTCTACGAGCAGTACTTC.

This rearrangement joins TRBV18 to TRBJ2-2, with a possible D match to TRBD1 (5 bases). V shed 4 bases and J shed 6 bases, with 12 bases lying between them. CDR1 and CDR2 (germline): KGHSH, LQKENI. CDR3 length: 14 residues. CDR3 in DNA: TGTGCCAGCTCACTCCCCCTAGGGGCCGGGGAGCTGTTTTTT. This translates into CASSLPLGAGELFF.